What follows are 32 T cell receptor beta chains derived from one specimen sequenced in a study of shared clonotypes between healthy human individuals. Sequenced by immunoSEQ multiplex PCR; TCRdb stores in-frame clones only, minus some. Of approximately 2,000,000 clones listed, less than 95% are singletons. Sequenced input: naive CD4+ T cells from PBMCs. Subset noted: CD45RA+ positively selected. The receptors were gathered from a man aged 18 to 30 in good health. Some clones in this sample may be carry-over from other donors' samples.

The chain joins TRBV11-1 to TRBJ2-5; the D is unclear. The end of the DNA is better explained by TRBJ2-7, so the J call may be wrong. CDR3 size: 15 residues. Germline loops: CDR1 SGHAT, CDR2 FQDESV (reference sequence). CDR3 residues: CASSLSSGLRYEQYF. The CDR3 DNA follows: TGTGCCAGCAGCCTCTCATCCGGTTTACGCTACGAGCAGTACTTC.

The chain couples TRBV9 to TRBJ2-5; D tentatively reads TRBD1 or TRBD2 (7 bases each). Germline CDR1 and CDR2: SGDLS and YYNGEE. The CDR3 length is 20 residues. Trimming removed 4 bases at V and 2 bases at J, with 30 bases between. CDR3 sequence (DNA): TGTGCCAGCAGCCCAGCTTTTAACGCTCCGACAGGGCGGGGGCAAGAGACCCAGTACTTC. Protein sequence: CASSPAFNAPTGRGQETQYF.

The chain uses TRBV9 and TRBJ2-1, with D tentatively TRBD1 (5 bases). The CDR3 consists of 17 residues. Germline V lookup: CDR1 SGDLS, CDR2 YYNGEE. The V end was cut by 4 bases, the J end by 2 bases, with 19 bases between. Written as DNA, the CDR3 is TGTGCCAGCAGCCCCGGAATGGGGCGGCTCCCCTACAATGAGCAGTTCTTC. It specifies CASSPGMGRLPYNEQFF.

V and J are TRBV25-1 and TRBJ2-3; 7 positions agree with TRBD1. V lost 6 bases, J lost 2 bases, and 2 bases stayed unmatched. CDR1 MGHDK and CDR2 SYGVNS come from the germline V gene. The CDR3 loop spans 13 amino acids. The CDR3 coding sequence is TGTGCCAGCAGAGACAGGGTCACAGATACGCAGTATTTT. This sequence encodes CASRDRVTDTQYF.

CDR3 nucleotides: TGCAGCGGGGTCAGGGGGCTTGTCACCGAGCAGTACTTC. This translates into CSGVRGLVTEQYF. The rearrangement links TRBV29-1 to TRBJ2-7; 8 nucleotides align to TRBD1. Unmatched junction bases numbered 11, after V lost 7 bases and J lost 6 bases. The CDR3 is 13 amino acids. Germline V lookup: CDR1 SQVTM, CDR2 ANQGSEA.

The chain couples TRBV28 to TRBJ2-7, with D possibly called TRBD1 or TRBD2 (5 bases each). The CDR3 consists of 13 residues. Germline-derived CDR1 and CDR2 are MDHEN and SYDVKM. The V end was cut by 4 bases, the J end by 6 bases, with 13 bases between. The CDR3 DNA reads TGTGCCAGCAGTTATGGGGGAGTTCGCGAGCAGTACTTC. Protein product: CASSYGGVREQYF.

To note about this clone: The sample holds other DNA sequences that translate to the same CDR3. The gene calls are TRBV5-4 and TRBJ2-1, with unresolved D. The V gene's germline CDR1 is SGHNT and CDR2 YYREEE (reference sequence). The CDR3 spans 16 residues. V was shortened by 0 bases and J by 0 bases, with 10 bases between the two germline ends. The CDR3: CASSLGGASSYNEQFF. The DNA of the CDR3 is TGTGCCAGCAGCTTGGGTGGAGCCAGCTCCTACAATGAGCAGTTCTTC.

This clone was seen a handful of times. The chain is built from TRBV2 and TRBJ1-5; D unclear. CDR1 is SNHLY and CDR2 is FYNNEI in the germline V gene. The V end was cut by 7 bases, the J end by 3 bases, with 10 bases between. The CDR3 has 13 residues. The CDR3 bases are TGTGCCAGCACCCGATTCCCCAATCAGCCCCAGCATTTT. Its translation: CASTRFPNQPQHF.

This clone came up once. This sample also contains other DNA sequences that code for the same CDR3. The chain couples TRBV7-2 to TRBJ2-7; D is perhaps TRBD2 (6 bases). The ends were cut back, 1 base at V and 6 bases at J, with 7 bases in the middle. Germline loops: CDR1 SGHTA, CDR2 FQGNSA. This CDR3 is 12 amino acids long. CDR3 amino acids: CASSLGSGEQYF. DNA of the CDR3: TGTGCCAGCAGCTTAGGTAGCGGCGAGCAGTACTTC. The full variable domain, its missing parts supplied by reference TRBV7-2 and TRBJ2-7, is GAGVSQSPSNKVTEKGKDVELRCDPISGHTALYWYRQSLGQGLEFLIYFQGNSAPDKSGLPSDRFSAERTGGSVSTLTIQRTQQEDSAVYLCASSLGSGEQYFGPGTRLTVT.

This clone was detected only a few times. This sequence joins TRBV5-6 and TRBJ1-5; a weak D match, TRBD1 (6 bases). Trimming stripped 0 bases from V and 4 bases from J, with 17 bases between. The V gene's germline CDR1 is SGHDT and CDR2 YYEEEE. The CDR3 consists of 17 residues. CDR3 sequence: CASSLGLGGRGNQPQHF. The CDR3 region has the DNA TGTGCCAGCAGCTTGGGCCTCGGGGGCAGAGGGAATCAGCCCCAGCATTTT.

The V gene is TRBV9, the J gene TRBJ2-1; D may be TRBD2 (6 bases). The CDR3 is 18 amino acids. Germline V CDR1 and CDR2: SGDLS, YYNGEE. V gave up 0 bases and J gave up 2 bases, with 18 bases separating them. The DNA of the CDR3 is TGTGCCAGCAGCGTAGGGATTAGGGCGGGGAAGGCCTACAATGAGCAGTTCTTC. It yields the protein CASSVGIRAGKAYNEQFF.

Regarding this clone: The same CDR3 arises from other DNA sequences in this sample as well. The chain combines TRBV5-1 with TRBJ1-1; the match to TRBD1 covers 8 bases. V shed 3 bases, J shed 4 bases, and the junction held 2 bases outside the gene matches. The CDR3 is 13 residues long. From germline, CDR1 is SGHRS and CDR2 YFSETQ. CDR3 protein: CASSSQGGTEAFF. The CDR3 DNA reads TGCGCCAGCAGCTCACAGGGGGGCACTGAAGCTTTCTTT.

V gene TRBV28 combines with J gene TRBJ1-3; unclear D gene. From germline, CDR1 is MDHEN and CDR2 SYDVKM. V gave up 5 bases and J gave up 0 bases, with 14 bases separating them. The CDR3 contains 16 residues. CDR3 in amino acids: CASSLVGVGSGNTIYF. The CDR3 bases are TGTGCCAGCAGTCTCGTCGGGGTTGGCTCTGGAAACACCATATATTTT.

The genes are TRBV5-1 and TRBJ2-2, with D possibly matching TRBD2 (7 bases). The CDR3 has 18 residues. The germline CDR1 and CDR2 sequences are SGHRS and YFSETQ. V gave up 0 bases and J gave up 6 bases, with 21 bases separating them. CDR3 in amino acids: CASSLAGLGQGRAGELFF. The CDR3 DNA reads TGCGCCAGCAGCTTGGCCGGACTAGGTCAGGGGAGGGCCGGGGAGCTGTTTTTT. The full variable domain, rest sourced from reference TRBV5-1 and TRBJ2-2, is KAGVTQTPRYLIKTRGQQVTLSCSPISGHRSVSWYQQTPGQGLQFLFEYFSETQRNKGNFPGRFSGRQFSNSRSEMNVSTLELGDSALYLCASSLAGLGQGRAGELFFGEGSRLTVL.

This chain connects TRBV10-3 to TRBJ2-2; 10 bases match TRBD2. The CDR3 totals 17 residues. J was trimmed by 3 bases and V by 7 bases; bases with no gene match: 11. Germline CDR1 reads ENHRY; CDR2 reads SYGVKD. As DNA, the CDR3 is TGTGCCATCACAGGCAGGGCTAGCGGGAGCTACACCGGGGAGCTGTTTTTT. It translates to CAITGRASGSYTGELFF.

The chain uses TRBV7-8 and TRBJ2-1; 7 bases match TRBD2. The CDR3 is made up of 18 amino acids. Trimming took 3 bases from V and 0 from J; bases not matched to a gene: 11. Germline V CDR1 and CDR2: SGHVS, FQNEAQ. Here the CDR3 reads CASSFGLAERGSYNEQFF. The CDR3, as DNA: TGTGCCAGCAGCTTCGGGCTAGCGGAGAGGGGCTCCTACAATGAGCAGTTCTTC.

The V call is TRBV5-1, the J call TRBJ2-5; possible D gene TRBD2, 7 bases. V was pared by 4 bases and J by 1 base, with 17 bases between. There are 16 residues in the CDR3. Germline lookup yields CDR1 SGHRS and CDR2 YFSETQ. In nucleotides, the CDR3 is TGCGCCAGCAGCCCCGAGGGGGGGCGCTTCCAAGAGACCCAGTACTTC. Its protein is CASSPEGGRFQETQYF.

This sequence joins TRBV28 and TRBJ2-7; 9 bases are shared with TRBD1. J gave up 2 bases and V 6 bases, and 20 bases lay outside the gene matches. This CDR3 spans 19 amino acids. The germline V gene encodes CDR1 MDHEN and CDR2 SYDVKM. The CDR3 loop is CASSSVPGQGWAWAYEQYF. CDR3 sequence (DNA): TGTGCCAGCAGCTCTGTCCCGGGACAGGGCTGGGCCTGGGCCTACGAGCAGTACTTC.

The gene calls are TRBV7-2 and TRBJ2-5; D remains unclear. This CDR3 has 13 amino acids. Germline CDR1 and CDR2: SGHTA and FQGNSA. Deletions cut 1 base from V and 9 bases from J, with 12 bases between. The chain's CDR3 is CASSLGVPKAQYF. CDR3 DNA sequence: TGTGCCAGCAGCTTAGGGGTTCCCAAGGCCCAGTACTTC.

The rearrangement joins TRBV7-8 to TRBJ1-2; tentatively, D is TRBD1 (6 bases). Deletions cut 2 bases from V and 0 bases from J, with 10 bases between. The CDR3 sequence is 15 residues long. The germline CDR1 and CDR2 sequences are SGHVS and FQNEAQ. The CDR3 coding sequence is TGTGCCAGCAGCTTAAGTCCAGGGGCTAACTATGGCTACACCTTC. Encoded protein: CASSLSPGANYGYTF.

The CDR3 nucleotides read TGTGCCAGCTCACCGGAGGGGGCGCTCCGGGGCTACACCTTC. Its protein is CASSPEGALRGYTF. The rearrangement joins TRBV18 to TRBJ1-2; 7 bases fit TRBD1. Germline trimming cut 3 bases from V and 8 bases from J; bases unmatched to any gene: 9. Germline V lookup: CDR1 KGHSH, CDR2 LQKENI. The CDR3 has 14 amino acids.

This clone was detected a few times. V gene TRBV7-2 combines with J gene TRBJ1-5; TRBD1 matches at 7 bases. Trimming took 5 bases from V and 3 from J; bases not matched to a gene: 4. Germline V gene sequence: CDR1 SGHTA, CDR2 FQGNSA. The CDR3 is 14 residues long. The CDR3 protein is CASSVQGFNQPQHF. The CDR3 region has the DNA TGTGCCAGCAGCGTACAGGGGTTCAATCAGCCCCAGCATTTT.

The CDR3 loop is CASSPGTSGAYYEQYF. The CDR3 DNA reads TGTGCCAGCTCACCGGGGACTAGCGGGGCCTACTACGAGCAGTACTTC. The V and J genes are TRBV18 and TRBJ2-7; 13 bases are shared with TRBD2. Unmatched junction bases numbered 5, after V lost 3 bases and J lost 3 bases. CDR1 is KGHSH, CDR2 LQKENI, per germline. The CDR3 has 16 residues.

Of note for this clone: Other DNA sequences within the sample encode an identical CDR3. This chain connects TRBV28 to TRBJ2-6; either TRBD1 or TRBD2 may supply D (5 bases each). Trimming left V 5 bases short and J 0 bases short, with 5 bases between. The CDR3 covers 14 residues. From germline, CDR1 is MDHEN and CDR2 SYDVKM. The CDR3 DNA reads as TGTGCCAGCAGTGGGGGCTCTGGGGCCAACGTCCTGACTTTC. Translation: CASSGGSGANVLTF.

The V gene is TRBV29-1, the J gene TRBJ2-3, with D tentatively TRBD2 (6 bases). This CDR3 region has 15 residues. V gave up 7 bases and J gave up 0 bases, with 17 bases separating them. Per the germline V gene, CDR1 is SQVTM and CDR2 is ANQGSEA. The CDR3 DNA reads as TGCAGCGCAGGCGGGGCGGGTACGAGCACAGATACGCAGTATTTT. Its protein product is CSAGGAGTSTDTQYF.

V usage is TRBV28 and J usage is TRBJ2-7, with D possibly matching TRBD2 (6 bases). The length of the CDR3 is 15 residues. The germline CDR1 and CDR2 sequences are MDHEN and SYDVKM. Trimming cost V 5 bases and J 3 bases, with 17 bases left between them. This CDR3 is CASSRRRGMVYEQYF. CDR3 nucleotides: TGTGCCAGCAGTAGAAGGAGGGGTATGGTCTACGAGCAGTACTTC.

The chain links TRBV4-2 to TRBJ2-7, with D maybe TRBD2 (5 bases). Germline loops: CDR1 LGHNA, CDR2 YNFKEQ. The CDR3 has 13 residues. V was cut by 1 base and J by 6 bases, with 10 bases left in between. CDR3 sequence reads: CASSQGTSSEQYF. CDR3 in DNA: TGTGCCAGCAGCCAAGGGACTTCGAGCGAGCAGTACTTC.

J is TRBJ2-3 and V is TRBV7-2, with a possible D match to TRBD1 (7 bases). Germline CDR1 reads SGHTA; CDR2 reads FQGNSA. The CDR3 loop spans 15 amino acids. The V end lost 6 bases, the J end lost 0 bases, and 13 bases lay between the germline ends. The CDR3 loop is CASRSSGGSTDTQYF. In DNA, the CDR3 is TGTGCCAGCAGGTCCTCAGGGGGGAGCACAGATACGCAGTATTTT.

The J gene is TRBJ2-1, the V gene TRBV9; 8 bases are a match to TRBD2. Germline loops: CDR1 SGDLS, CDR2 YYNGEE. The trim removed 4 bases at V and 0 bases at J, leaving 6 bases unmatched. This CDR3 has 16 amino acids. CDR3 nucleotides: TGTGCCAGCAGCCCCCGTAGCGGGGTCTCCTACAATGAGCAGTTCTTC. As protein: CASSPRSGVSYNEQFF.

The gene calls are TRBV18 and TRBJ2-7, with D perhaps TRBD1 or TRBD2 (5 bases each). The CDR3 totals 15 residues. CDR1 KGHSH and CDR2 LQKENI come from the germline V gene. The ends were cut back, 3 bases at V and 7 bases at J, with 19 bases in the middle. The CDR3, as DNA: TGTGCCAGCTCACCTGTGTCTGGGGGATCGCGGGAGCAGTACTTC. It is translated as CASSPVSGGSREQYF.

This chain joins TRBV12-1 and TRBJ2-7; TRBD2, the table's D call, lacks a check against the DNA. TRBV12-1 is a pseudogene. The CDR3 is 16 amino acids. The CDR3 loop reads CASSPGLAGVKYEQYF. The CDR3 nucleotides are TGTGCCAGCAGCCCGGGACTAGCGGGAGTAAAATACGAGCAGTACTTC.

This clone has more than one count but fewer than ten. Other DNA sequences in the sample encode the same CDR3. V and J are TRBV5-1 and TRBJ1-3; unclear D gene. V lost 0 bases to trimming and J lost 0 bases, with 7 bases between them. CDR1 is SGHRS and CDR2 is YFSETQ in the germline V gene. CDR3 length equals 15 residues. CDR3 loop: CASSLDGSSGNTIYF. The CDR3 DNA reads TGCGCCAGCAGCTTGGACGGTAGCTCTGGAAACACCATATATTTT.